The present T cell receptor (beta chain) was sequenced within a study of control samples from healthy donors and cancer patients. With V trimmed by 8 bases and J by 3 bases, 11 bases remained unmatched. This CDR3 has 16 amino acids. The V gene's germline CDR1 is MDHEN and CDR2 SYDVKM. Method: immunoSEQ multiplex PCR; TCRdb's copy keeps in-frame clones and lacks some. The sample has 260,000 or so clones; about four fifths are singletons. Sequencing was done on a sample of PBMCs. The sequence was collected from a woman aged 55-70 years with lung cancer. V is TRBV28 and J is TRBJ2-1, with 9 nucleotides matching TRBD2. Here the CDR3 reads CASGTYSGSIYNEQFF. The DNA for the CDR3 is TGTGCCAGCGGGACTTATAGCGGGAGTATCTACAATGAGCAGTTCTTC. Variable domain in full (rest from reference TRBV28 and TRBJ2-1): DVKVTQSSRYLVKRTGEKVFLECVQDMDHENMFWYRQDPGLGLRLIYFSYDVKMKEKGDIPEGYSVSREKKERFSLILESASTNQTSMYLCASGTYSGSIYNEQFFGPGTRLTVL.